Presented here are 8 T cell receptor beta chains from one specimen sequenced in a study of technical replicates of blood from several donors. Clones were read by immunoSEQ multiplex PCR, and TCRdb kept only the in-frame ones, dropping some. The sample shows roughly 45,000 clones, approximately 90% of them seen only once. Sequencing was performed on PBMCs. Every receptor here comes from a human donor in good health. Some clones in this sample may be carry-over from other donors' samples.

V usage is TRBV7-2 and J usage is TRBJ1-1, with TRBD1 as a possible D gene (6 bases). CDR1 SGHTA and CDR2 FQGNSA come from the germline V gene. The ends were cut back, 6 bases at V and 7 bases at J, with 15 bases in the middle. This CDR3 is built from 13 residues. CDR3 sequence: CASRNRVVSEAFF. DNA for the CDR3: TGTGCCAGCAGAAACAGGGTTGTGAGTGAAGCTTTCTTT.

V gene TRBV19 combines with J gene TRBJ1-2; 7 nucleotides agree with TRBD1. This CDR3 region has 17 residues. The junction had 13 bases not matched to a gene; V was cut back by 2 bases and J by 4 bases. Germline values: CDR1 LNHDA, CDR2 SQIVND (reference sequence). The CDR3 bases are TGTGCCAGTAGTATAACGAGACAGGGAGGATATAGCTATGGCTACACCTTC. Amino acids: CASSITRQGGYSYGYTF.

In this sample, this clone turned up a few times. This chain joins TRBV18 and TRBJ2-7, with 10 bases matching TRBD1. The CDR3 consists of 17 residues. CDR1 and CDR2 from the germline V gene are KGHSH and LQKENI. V dropped 3 bases and J dropped 0; count of bases not matched to a gene: 8. This chain's CDR3 is CASSPGQGNTGSYEQYF. CDR3 bases: TGTGCCAGCTCACCGGGACAGGGGAATACTGGCTCCTACGAGCAGTACTTC. Based on the CDR3 plus reference TRBV18 and TRBJ2-7, the full variable domain is NAGVMQNPRHLVRRRGQEARLRCSPMKGHSHVYWYRQLPEEGLKFMVYLQKENIIDESGMPKERFSAEFPKEGPSILRIQQVVRGDSAAYFCASSPGQGNTGSYEQYFGPGTRLTVT.

The rearrangement links TRBV4-2 to TRBJ2-7; 7 bases fit TRBD2. V trimming: 3 bases; J trimming: 2 bases; junction bases outside the gene matches: 4. The CDR3 has 14 residues. Germline loops: CDR1 LGHNA, CDR2 YNFKEQ. The CDR3 DNA is TGTGCCAGCAGCCACGGAGCGGGGACCTACGAGCAGTACTTC. This translates into CASSHGAGTYEQYF.

The rearrangement uses TRBV18 and TRBJ2-7; TRBD1 aligns across 11 bases. Germline assignment: CDR1 KGHSH and CDR2 LQKENI. Trimming removed 5 bases from V and 2 bases from J; junction bases left unmatched: 5. The CDR3 runs to 15 residues. The CDR3 DNA is TGTGCCAGCTCAGCCGGGACAGGGGGGCCCTACGAGCAGTACTTC. This sequence encodes CASSAGTGGPYEQYF.

CDR3 sequence reads: CAWTDRENQPQHF. The CDR3 DNA is TGTGCCTGGACAGACAGGGAAAATCAGCCCCAGCATTTT. The gene calls are TRBV30 and TRBJ1-5, with 7 bases fitting TRBD1. Looked up from germline, CDR1 is GTSNPN and CDR2 is SVGIG (reference sequence). Unmatched junction bases numbered 4, after V lost 4 bases and J lost 4 bases. This CDR3 has 13 amino acids.

This clone showed up just once. The chain carries TRBV9 and TRBJ1-2, with TRBD1 matching over 11 bases. The CDR3 has 16 amino acids. Germline assignment: CDR1 SGDLS and CDR2 YYNGEE. V shed 3 bases, J shed 8 bases, and the junction held 12 bases outside the gene matches. This CDR3 reads CASSGTRTGGSSGYTF. DNA for the CDR3: TGTGCCAGCAGCGGGACGCGGACAGGGGGCTCTTCCGGCTACACCTTC.

The V gene is TRBV5-4, the J gene TRBJ2-3; 11 positions match TRBD2. Germline CDR1 and CDR2: SGHNT and YYREEE (reference sequence). This CDR3 has 17 residues. The junction had 7 bases not matched to a gene; V was cut back by 4 bases and J by 0 bases. The CDR3 spells CASSRLAGGRSTDTQYF. The CDR3 DNA reads as TGTGCCAGCAGCCGATTAGCGGGGGGGCGAAGCACAGATACGCAGTATTTT.